The clone carrying this T cell receptor (beta chain) was seen once. Its antigen is unidentified. The data belong to a study of cytomegalovirus exposure and HLA in healthy donors. Study-wide background: One earlier analysis, a look at approximately 180 million T cells, found roughly 110 million unique TCR beta sequences.

Study outcomes and limitations: Equally common other TCR beta chains were less clonally expanded than HLA-associated ones, a later analysis found.

Germline V gives CDR1 MNHNS, CDR2 SASEGT. The trim removed 2 bases at V and 3 bases at J, leaving 9 bases unmatched. The CDR3 is 16 residues long. 60 Vbeta and 13 Jbeta primers were used in PCR. TCRdb's table, derived via immunoSEQ multiplex PCR, lists solely in-frame clones and lacks some. Found here are 99,000 or so clones, almost 80% of them singletons; the top ten hold roughly 5%. This cohort consisted of healthy bone marrow donors. This receptor was obtained from a man in his 60s in good health and CMV-seropositive. The sequenced sample consisted of PBMCs. This chain links TRBV6-1 with TRBJ2-5; TRBD2 aligns across 7 bases. The CDR3 reads CASSESLPGGEETQYF. In DNA form, the CDR3 reads TGTGCCAGCAGTGAATCCCTCCCTGGGGGGGAAGAGACCCAGTACTTC.